Listed below are T cell receptor beta chains from one sample, sequenced in a study of CD8+ T cells in alopecia areata. Only in-frame clones appear in the TCRdb table, and some are missing; sequencing was by immunoSEQ multiplex PCR. This sample has 200,000 or so clones, with about two fifths found just once. Sequencing was performed on CD4+ T cells sorted from blood, taken between weeks 30 and 35, from a patient treated with tofacitinib. These receptor sequences come from a human donor with alopecia areata. CDR3s include the opening cysteine and the closing phenylalanine or tryptophan. The D gene is left open where the match is weak. Size tells how often a clone was seen (once, few, many) or the class of an expanded clone, and some rows leave it out.

clone_size,j_call,v_call,d_call,cdr3_nt,cdr3_aa
few,TRBJ2-7,TRBV5-1,.,TGCGCCAGCAGCTTAGCGGGTCTTTGGGAGCAGTACTTC,CASSLAGLWEQYF
.,TRBJ2-4,TRBV6-5,.,TGTGCCAGCAGTTACGGTCCCATTCAGTACTTC,CASSYGPIQYF
.,TRBJ1-2,TRBV5-1,.,TGCGCCAGCAGCCCCTCTCCGGCCCCCGGATTCGATGGCTACACCTTC,CASSPSPAPGFDGYTF
few,TRBJ2-5,TRBV4-2,TRBD2,TGTGCCAGCAGCCTTTCTGATTTTCGCGGGGGTAGAGAGACCCAGTACTTC,CASSLSDFRGGRETQYF
few,TRBJ2-7,TRBV18,TRBD2,TGTGCCAGCTCACAGACTAGCCCTATCTCCTACGAGCAGTACTTC,CASSQTSPISYEQYF
few,TRBJ2-2,TRBV4-1,TRBD2,TGCGCCAGCAGCCAAGAAGGGACTAGCGGTCGGCGGGGGCTGTTTTTT,CASSQEGTSGRRGLFF
.,TRBJ1-2,TRBV7-2,.,TGTGCCAGCAGCTTATCCGGATCCTATGGCTACACCTTC,CASSLSGSYGYTF
.,TRBJ2-7,TRBV27,.,TGTGCCAGCAGTTCCAACTCCTACGAGCAGTACTTC,CASSSNSYEQYF
.,TRBJ1-6,TRBV9,TRBD1,TGTGCCAGCAGCTCCAAACAGGGGGGAGGTGATTCACCCCTCCACTTT,CASSSKQGGGDSPLHF
.,TRBJ2-3,TRBV18,.,TGTGCCAGCTCACCACCCCACGGAACAGGGATGGGCACAGATACGCAGTATTTT,CASSPPHGTGMGTDTQYF
once,TRBJ1-5,TRBV7-9,.,TGTGCCAGCAGCCACACAGGTCCCAATCAGCCCCAGCATTTT,CASSHTGPNQPQHF
few,TRBJ2-7,TRBV15,.,TGTGCCACCAGCAGAGATTCCGGGGTAGCCTACGAGCAGTACTTC,CATSRDSGVAYEQYF
few,TRBJ1-4,TRBV7-9,TRBD1,TGTGCCAGCAGCACTGGACAGGGTAATGAAAAACTGTTTTTT,CASSTGQGNEKLFF
few,TRBJ1-1,TRBV29-1,.,TGCAGCGTGGCGGGCCTGAACACTGAAGCTTTCTTT,CSVAGLNTEAFF
.,TRBJ1-3,TRBV30,.,TGTGCCTGGAGTAGCCAGTCTGGAAACACCATATATTTT,CAWSSQSGNTIYF
.,TRBJ2-7,TRBV18,.,TGTGCCAGCTCACGAGGACAGTTTTACGAGCAGTACTTC,CASSRGQFYEQYF
once,TRBJ2-7,TRBV6-5,.,TGTGCCAGCAGTCCTCTGGATAGGGTGGGGTCCGAGCAGTACTTC,CASSPLDRVGSEQYF
few,TRBJ2-7,TRBV5-4,.,TGTGCCAGCAGCTTGGACAGGGTGGGAGAGCAGTACTTC,CASSLDRVGEQYF
few,TRBJ1-4,TRBV29-1,.,TGCAGCGTCGGGACCCGCCAGAGGGAAAAACTGTTTTTT,CSVGTRQREKLFF
.,TRBJ2-1,TRBV18,TRBD1,TGTGCCAGCTCACCTCCCCGGACAGGAAATGAGCAGTTCTTC,CASSPPRTGNEQFF
.,TRBJ1-1,TRBV9,.,TGTGCCAGCAGCCTAAACCCCTCCGCAGCTGGGAACACTGAAGCTTTCTTT,CASSLNPSAAGNTEAFF
.,TRBJ2-2,TRBV5-1,.,TGCGCCAGCAGCTTGGCAGGGCATCAGAACACCGGGGAGCTGTTTTTT,CASSLAGHQNTGELFF
many,TRBJ2-5,TRBV4-1,TRBD2,TGCGCCAGCAGCCCTCATAGCGGGGGGCAAGAGACCCAGTACTTC,CASSPHSGGQETQYF
few,TRBJ1-2,TRBV5-1,.,TGCGCCAGCAGCTTGACAGTCAGTTATGGCTACACCTTC,CASSLTVSYGYTF
few,TRBJ2-1,TRBV4-2,.,TGTGCCAGCAGCCAAGTCGGGAGCGACAATGAGCAGTTCTTC,CASSQVGSDNEQFF
.,TRBJ1-1,TRBV25-1,TRBD1,TGTGCCAGCAGTGACGCCGGGACAGGGACGAGGAAAGCTTTCTTT,CASSDAGTGTRKAFF
.,TRBJ1-1,TRBV5-1,.,TGCGCCAGCAGCCGGCAACAGGGATCCGGCACTGAAGCTTTCTTT,CASSRQQGSGTEAFF